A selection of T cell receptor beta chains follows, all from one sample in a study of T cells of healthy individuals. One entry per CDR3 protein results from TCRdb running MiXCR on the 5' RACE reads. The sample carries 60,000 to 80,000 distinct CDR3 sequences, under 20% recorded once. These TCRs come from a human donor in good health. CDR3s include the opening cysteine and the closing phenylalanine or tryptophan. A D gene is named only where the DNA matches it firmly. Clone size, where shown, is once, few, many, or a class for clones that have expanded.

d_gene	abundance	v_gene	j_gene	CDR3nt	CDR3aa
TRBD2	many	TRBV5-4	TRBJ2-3	TGTGCCAGCAGTTTCTATTCTAGCGGGGTGGCAGATACGCAGTATTTT	CASSFYSSGVADTQYF
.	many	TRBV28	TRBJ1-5	TGTGCCAGCAGTTTACTGGGTCAGCCCCAGCATTTT	CASSLLGQPQHF
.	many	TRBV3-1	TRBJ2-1	TGTGCCAGCAGCCAAGAGCGGCTAGCGAACTACAATGAGCAGTTCTTC	CASSQERLANYNEQFF
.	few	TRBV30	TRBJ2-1	TGTGCCTGGAGGGGATGGGGGATTAGCAATGAGCAGTTCTTC	CAWRGWGISNEQFF
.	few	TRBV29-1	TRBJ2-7	TGCAGCGTTGAGGTTCCCGGGGACGCCAATACCGAGCAGTACTTC	CSVEVPGDANTEQYF
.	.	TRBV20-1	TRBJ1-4	TGCAGTGCTAGCCCCTCGGCTAATGAAAAACTGTTTTTT	CSASPSANEKLFF
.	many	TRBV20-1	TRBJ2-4	TGCAGTGCTAGAGAGGAGGGCGACGGTCCTCGGCACTTC	CSAREEGDGPRHF
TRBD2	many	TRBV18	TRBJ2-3	TGTGCCAGCTCACCCCTAGCGGGGGGGCCTGCAGATACGCAGTATTTT	CASSPLAGGPADTQYF
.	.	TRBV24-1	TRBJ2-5	TGTGCCACCAGTGAGGGGGGACCCCAAGAGACCCAGTACTTC	CATSEGGPQETQYF
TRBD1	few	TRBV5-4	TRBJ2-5	TGTGCCAGCAGCACAGGGGTAGAGACCCAGTACTTC	CASSTGVETQYF
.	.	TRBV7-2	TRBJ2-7	TGTGCCAGCAGCTTCGAGGGGGTTTACCGTTACGAGCAGTACTTC	CASSFEGVYRYEQYF
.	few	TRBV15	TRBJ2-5	TGTGCCACCAGATCCCCTAGCGTCTCGGAGACCCAGTACTTC	CATRSPSVSETQYF
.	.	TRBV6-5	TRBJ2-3	TGTGCCAGCAGTTACGGAGTATCAGGGCTGAACACAGATACGCAGTATTTT	CASSYGVSGLNTDTQYF
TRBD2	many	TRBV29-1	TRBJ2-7	TGCAGCATCAAGGGGGAGCGGGAGAGGGTCGACGAGCAGTACTTC	CSIKGERERVDEQYF
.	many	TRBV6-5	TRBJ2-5	TGTGCCAGCAGTTACTCGAGTGGGGAGACCCAGTACTTC	CASSYSSGETQYF
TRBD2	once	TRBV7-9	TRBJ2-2	TGTGCCAGCAGCTGGAGACCTGGACTAGCGGGAGAGAACACCGGGGAGCTGTTTTTT	CASSWRPGLAGENTGELFF
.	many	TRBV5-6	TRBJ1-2	TGTGCCAGCAGCTCGGGGCCAACAGGCTACACCTTC	CASSSGPTGYTF
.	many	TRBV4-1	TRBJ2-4	TGCGCCAGCAGCCAAGCAGTTAGCCAAAACATTCAGTACTTC	CASSQAVSQNIQYF
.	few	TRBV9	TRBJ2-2	TGTGCCAGCCGCAAGACGGGGACGGAGACTACCGGGGAGCTGTTTTTT	CASRKTGTETTGELFF
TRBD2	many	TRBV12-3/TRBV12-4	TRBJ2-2	TGTGCCAGCAGTTTAAGGCGCGGGAGCTTGACCGGGGAGCTGTTTTTT	CASSLRRGSLTGELFF
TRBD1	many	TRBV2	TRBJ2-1	TGTGCCAGCAGTGAAGCCGTGGGACAGGGGGACAATGAGCAGTTCTTC	CASSEAVGQGDNEQFF
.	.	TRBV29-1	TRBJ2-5	TGCAGCGTTGCAGGCAGCGGAGAGACCCAGTACTTC	CSVAGSGETQYF
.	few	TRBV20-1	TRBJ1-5	TGCAGTGCTACCAGAGAGGGCAATCAGCCCCAGCATTTT	CSATREGNQPQHF